A single sample gave rise to the 14 T cell receptor beta chains below, sequenced in a study of OX40 agonist ivuxolimab in advanced cancers. Profiling relied on immunoSEQ multiplex PCR, and the TCRdb table lists in-frame clones only, not all of them. The sample records 87,000 or so clones, about 85% being singletons. This sample comprised CD4+ or CD8+ T cells sorted from blood, obtained in a trial of the OX40 agonist ivuxolimab. These receptors originate from an adult with an advanced solid tumor such as melanoma, head and neck, liver or kidney cancer.

The V and J genes are TRBV9 and TRBJ2-5, with D possibly matching TRBD2 (6 bases). This CDR3 is 15 amino acids long. V was pared by 3 bases and J by 4 bases, with 16 bases between. The V gene's germline CDR1 is SGDLS and CDR2 YYNGEE. The chain's CDR3 is CASSAHGSGGETQYF. DNA for the CDR3: TGTGCCAGCAGCGCCCACGGTAGCGGAGGAGAGACCCAGTACTTC.

The chain employs TRBV19 and TRBJ2-1; 7 bases match TRBD2. V trimming: 5 bases; J trimming: 2 bases; junction bases outside the gene matches: 3. The CDR3 length is 14 residues. Germline assignment: CDR1 LNHDA and CDR2 SQIVND (reference sequence). CDR3: CASSRGRAYNEQFF. CDR3 DNA: TGTGCCAGTAGTCGAGGGAGGGCCTACAATGAGCAGTTCTTC. Looking up the rest from reference TRBV19 and TRBJ2-1 gives the full variable domain: DGGITQSPKYLFRKEGQNVTLSCEQNLNHDAMYWYRQDPGQGLRLIYYSQIVNDFQKGDIAEGYSVSREKKESFPLTVTSAQKNPTAFYLCASSRGRAYNEQFFGPGTRLTVL.

This clone came up once. The chain combines TRBV19 with TRBJ2-2; D may correspond to TRBD1 or TRBD2 (5 bases each). CDR3 length equals 17 residues. V lost 3 bases and J lost 1, with 15 bases in between. Germline-derived CDR1 and CDR2 are LNHDA and SQIVND (reference sequence). The DNA of the CDR3 is TGTGCCAGTAGTATGGGGCCGGGACCACTGAACACCGGGGAGCTGTTTTTT. Translating it yields CASSMGPGPLNTGELFF.

The rearrangement joins TRBV28 to TRBJ2-5; D is tentatively TRBD1 or TRBD2 (6 bases each). The last part of the DNA fits TRBJ2-7 better; the J call may be wrong. The CDR3 totals 15 residues. In germline, CDR1 is MDHEN, CDR2 SYDVKM. CDR3 residues: CASSPPGGRDYEQYF. The CDR3 DNA reads as TGTGCCAGCAGTCCCCCTGGGGGGCGGGACTACGAGCAGTACTTC.

The chain links TRBV28 to TRBJ2-5; D not certain. With 8 bases removed from V and 7 bases from J, the gap between germline ends came to 11 bases. This CDR3 has 11 residues. Germline V lookup: CDR1 MDHEN, CDR2 SYDVKM. CDR3 sequence: CASADERTQYF. The CDR3 region has the DNA TGTGCCAGCGCAGACGAAAGGACCCAGTACTTC.

V usage is TRBV4-1 and J usage is TRBJ2-1; D is unclear. Germline CDR1 MGHRA, CDR2 YSYEKL. The V end lost 5 bases, the J end lost 7 bases, and 9 bases lay between the germline ends. The CDR3 contains 12 residues. CDR3 bases: TGCGCCAGCAGCTCTGTAAGGAATGAGCAGTTCTTC. Translating it yields CASSSVRNEQFF.

The V call is TRBV7-9, the J call TRBJ2-5; TRBD2 aligns across 8 bases. This CDR3 has 14 residues. Germline values: CDR1 SEHNR, CDR2 FQNEAQ (reference sequence). V lost 0 bases to trimming and J lost 4 bases; unmatched junction nucleotides: 1. The CDR3 loop reads CASSLALAGETQYF. The CDR3 coding sequence is TGTGCCAGCAGCTTAGCCCTAGCGGGAGAGACCCAGTACTTC.

The chain combines TRBV7-6 with TRBJ2-1; D unclear. The V end was cut by 7 bases, the J end by 8 bases, with 12 bases between. CDR1 is SGHVS, CDR2 FNYEAQ, per germline. The CDR3 extends over 12 amino acids. The CDR3, as DNA: TGTGCCAGCACATTAGCCGGCGATGAGCAGTTCTTC. This gives the protein CASTLAGDEQFF.

This sequence joins TRBV2 and TRBJ2-7; D call uncertain. The germline V gene encodes CDR1 SNHLY and CDR2 FYNNEI. V was pared by 6 bases and J by 1 base, with 10 bases between. The CDR3 runs to 13 residues. CDR3 amino acids: CASSEYTSYEQYF. CDR3 DNA sequence: TGTGCCAGCAGCGAATACACTTCCTACGAGCAGTACTTC.

V gene TRBV28 combines with J gene TRBJ1-2, with TRBD1 identical over 9 bases. The CDR3 length is 13 residues. Germline loops: CDR1 MDHEN, CDR2 SYDVKM. Germline trimming cut 5 bases from V and 7 bases from J; bases unmatched to any gene: 5. The CDR3: CASSPTGGSGYTF. The DNA for the CDR3 is TGTGCCAGCAGTCCAACAGGGGGCAGTGGCTACACCTTC.

V gene TRBV9 combines with J gene TRBJ2-3, with TRBD2 identical over 8 bases. The germline gives CDR1 SGDLS, CDR2 YYNGEE. The CDR3 sequence is 15 residues long. The V segment lost 1 base and the J segment 7 bases; nucleotides outside the gene matches: 8. CDR3 nucleotides: TGTGCCAGCAGCGTAAATGCGGGAGGACGGAATACGCAGTATTTT. Protein product: CASSVNAGGRNTQYF. Filled out from reference TRBV9 and TRBJ2-3, the complete variable domain reads DSGVTQTPKHLITATGQRVTLRCSPRSGDLSVYWYQQSLDQGLQFLIQYYNGEERAKGNILERFSAQQFPDLHSELNLSSLELGDSALYFCASSVNAGGRNTQYFGPGTRLTVL.

This clone was seen more than once but under ten times. This chain links TRBV21-1 with TRBJ1-2. TRBV21-1 is termed a pseudogene. The CDR3 length is 13 residues. The CDR3, as DNA: TGTGCCAGCAGATCGCCGGGGGACTATGGCTACACCTTC. Its translation: CASRSPGDYGYTF.

The chain couples TRBV18 to TRBJ2-1, with D unclear. The CDR3 runs to 15 residues. Between the trimmed V and J ends, which lost 1 base and 9 bases, there was a span of 16 bases. CDR1 and CDR2 (germline): KGHSH, LQKENI. The CDR3 DNA reads as TGTGCCAGCTCACCACTGTCCCCTATGGACGGTGAGCAGTTCTTC. Encoded protein: CASSPLSPMDGEQFF. Combining the CDR3 with reference TRBV18 and TRBJ2-1 gives the whole variable domain NAGVMQNPRHLVRRRGQEARLRCSPMKGHSHVYWYRQLPEEGLKFMVYLQKENIIDESGMPKERFSAEFPKEGPSILRIQQVVRGDSAAYFCASSPLSPMDGEQFFGPGTRLTVL.

This rearrangement joins TRBV4-1 to TRBJ2-1; D gene unclear. In germline, CDR1 is MGHRA, CDR2 YSYEKL. CDR3 length: 16 amino acids. Between the trimmed V and J ends, which lost 0 bases and 5 bases, there was a span of 14 bases. The CDR3 bases are TGCGCCAGCAGCCAAGATTATCTGGGAAGGGACAATGAGCAGTTCTTC. Translation gives CASSQDYLGRDNEQFF.